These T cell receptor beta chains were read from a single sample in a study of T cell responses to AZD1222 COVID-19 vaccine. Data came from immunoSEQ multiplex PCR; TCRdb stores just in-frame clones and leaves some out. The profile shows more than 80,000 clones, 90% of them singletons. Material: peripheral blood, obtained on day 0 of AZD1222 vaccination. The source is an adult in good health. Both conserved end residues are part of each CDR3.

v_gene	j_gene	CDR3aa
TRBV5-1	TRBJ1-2	CASSLQDRSYGYTF
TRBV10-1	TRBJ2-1	CASRGEVAGLYNEQFF
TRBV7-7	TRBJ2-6	CASSPAQGSGANVLTF
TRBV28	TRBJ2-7	CASRGNSGEAYEQYF
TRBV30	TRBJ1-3	CAWGISPDTIYF
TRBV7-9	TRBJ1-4	CASSQREGRPEKLFF
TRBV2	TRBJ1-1	CASSVDGMNTEAFF
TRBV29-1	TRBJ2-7	CSVVGQSSSYEQYF
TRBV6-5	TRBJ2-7	CASSYGAGMENEQYF
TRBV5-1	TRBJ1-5	CASSLDGQGANQPQHF
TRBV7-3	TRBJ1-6	CASSLAGERDRSPLHF
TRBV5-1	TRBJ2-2	CASSLHDRAGSTGELFF
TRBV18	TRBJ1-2	CASSPSGRYGYTF
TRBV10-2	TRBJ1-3	CASTPGDTIYF
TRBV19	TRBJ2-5	CASSIAGLQETQYF
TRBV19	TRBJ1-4	CASRTQATNEKLFF
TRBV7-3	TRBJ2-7	CASSSTDRGRTYEQYF
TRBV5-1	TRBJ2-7	CASSLTGGPPSYEQYF
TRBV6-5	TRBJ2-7	CASRYGHEQYF
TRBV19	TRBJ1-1	CASSMARNEAFF
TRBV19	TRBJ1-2	CASSIAQGASYGYTF
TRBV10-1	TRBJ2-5	CASSGRGETQYF
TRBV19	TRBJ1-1	CASSAGAVTEAFF
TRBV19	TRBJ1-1	CATRTGWELSTEAFF
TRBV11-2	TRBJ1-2	CASSQSGTGYTF
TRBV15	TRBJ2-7	CATSRDKGYEQYF
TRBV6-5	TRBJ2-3	CASRTAGGPIAQYF
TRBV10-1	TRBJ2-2	CASSDVAGPNTGELFF
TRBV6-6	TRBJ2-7	CASTPWGGRAEQYF
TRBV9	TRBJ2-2	CASSGQREAGAGELFF
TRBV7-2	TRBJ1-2	CASSLRDGGYTF
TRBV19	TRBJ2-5	CASSRTGGVQETQYF
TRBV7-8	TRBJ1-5	CASSNYRGRQPQHF
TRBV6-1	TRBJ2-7	CASSESGVLGEQYF
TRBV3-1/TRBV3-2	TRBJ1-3	CASSLPEEEGENTIYF
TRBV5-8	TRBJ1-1	CASSFRGLNTEAFF
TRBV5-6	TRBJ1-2	CASSSNRGRFYGYTF
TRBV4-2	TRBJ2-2	CASSHLSSGIDTGELFF
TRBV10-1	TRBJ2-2	CASRIEPNTGELFF
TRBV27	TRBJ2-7	CASSLSTGTYEQYF
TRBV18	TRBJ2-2	CASSGGTGELFF
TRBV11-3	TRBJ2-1	CASSLGGAGPNEQFF
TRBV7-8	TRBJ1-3	CASSPTGPGNTIYF
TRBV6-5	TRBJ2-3	CATVLAGGDTQYF
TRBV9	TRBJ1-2	CASSVEDGASYGYTF
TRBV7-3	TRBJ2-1	CASSLTVATSYNEQFF
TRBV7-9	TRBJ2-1	CASKASGRAVGEQFF
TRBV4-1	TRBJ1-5	CASSQVTGNQPQHF
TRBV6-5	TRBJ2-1	CASSYRGDHNEQFF
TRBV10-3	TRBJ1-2	CAIRGGRGTFDYGYTF
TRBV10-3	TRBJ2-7	CAISDPPSSYEQYF
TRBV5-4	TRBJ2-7	CASSSDRGGEQYF
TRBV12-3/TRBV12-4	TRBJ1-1	CASGGASNTEAFF
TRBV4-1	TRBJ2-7	CASSQGLAGGPRSEQYF
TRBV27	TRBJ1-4	CASSPRRGEKLFF